Listed here is a single T cell receptor beta chain. These data originate in a study of control samples from healthy donors and cancer patients. This CDR3 has 14 residues. Germline-derived CDR1 and CDR2 are LGHDT and YNNKEL (reference sequence). Trimming at V came to 3 bases and at J to 5 bases, leaving 5 bases not matched to a gene. Generated by immunoSEQ multiplex PCR, the TCRdb table keeps only in-frame clones and is missing some. The sample has about 180,000 clones; 85% to 95% are singletons. The chain recombines TRBV3-1 (or the pseudogene TRBV3-2) with TRBJ2-7; 9 bases fit TRBD1. The sequence derives from a man younger than 40 in good health. What was sequenced was blood. The CDR3 loop reads CASSHGQGRHEQYF. The CDR3 DNA sequence: TGTGCCAGCAGCCACGGACAGGGGCGGCACGAGCAGTACTTC.